The rows below give T cell receptor beta chains drawn from one sample of a study of T cell repertoires in cytomegalovirus infection. These receptors' antigens are unknown. One entry per CDR3 protein, called by TCRdb with MiXCR from the reads. Seen here are about 110,000 distinct CDR3 sequences, less than 30% observed once, and the top ten hold roughly 81%. The specimen comprised CD8+ T cells from cultured PBMCs, sampled from culture after CMV antigen stimulation. These receptors all come from a human donor in good health (CMV status not recorded). Some clones in this sample may be carry-over from other donors' samples. Both conserved end residues are part of each CDR3. A D gene is named only where the DNA matches it firmly. Clone size is shown for a subset of rows, as once, few, many or a class of expanded clone.

d_call,v_call,clone_size,cdr3_length,j_call,cdr3_nt,cdr3_aa
.,TRBV12-3/TRBV12-4,.,13,TRBJ1-5,TGTGCCAGCAGTTCAAGGGGAGACCAGCCCCAGCATTTT,CASSSRGDQPQHF
.,TRBV2,.,13,TRBJ2-5,TGTGCCAGCAGTGTCGGACTCCCTCGAGACCAGTACTTC,CASSVGLPRDQYF
TRBD1,TRBV5-5,.,15,TRBJ2-3,TGTGCCAGCAGCTCCGGGACAGGGGGCTTAGATACGCAGTATTTT,CASSSGTGGLDTQYF
.,TRBV7-9,.,14,TRBJ2-7,TGTGCCAGCAGCTTCCCGGCAGGGCCCTACGAGCAGTACTTC,CASSFPAGPYEQYF
.,TRBV28,.,12,TRBJ1-1,TGTGCCAGCAGTACCACAGGAACTGAAGCTTTCTTT,CASSTTGTEAFF
TRBD1,TRBV7-9,few,15,TRBJ2-1,TGTGCCAGCAGCGCCCGGGACAGATACCTTGCGGGGCAGTTCTTC,CASSARDRYLAGQFF
TRBD1,TRBV2,.,15,TRBJ2-5,TGTGCCAGCAGTCCCGGGACAGGGGTTTTGGAGACCCAGTACTTC,CASSPGTGVLETQYF
TRBD2,TRBV2,.,16,TRBJ2-5,TGTGCCAGTGTCAAAGGGACTAGCGCCAACCAAGAGACCCAGTACTTC,CASVKGTSANQETQYF
.,TRBV19,once,14,TRBJ2-1,TGTGCCAGTAGTCATCCCGGGGGCTACAATGAGCAGTTCTTC,CASSHPGGYNEQFF
TRBD1,TRBV6-1,few,14,TRBJ1-2,TGTGCCAGCAGGGAAGGGACAGGGCCCTATGGCTACACCTTC,CASREGTGPYGYTF
.,TRBV12-3/TRBV12-4,many,14,TRBJ2-2,TGTGCCAGCAGTTGGGGGGTTTACACCGGGGAGCTGTTTTTT,CASSWGVYTGELFF
.,TRBV7-2,many,15,TRBJ2-7,TGTGCCAGCAGCTTAGATCTCTCTCCCTCCTACGAGCAGTACTTC,CASSLDLSPSYEQYF
.,TRBV19,.,13,TRBJ1-1,TGTGCCAGTAGGATCGGGGGGAACACTGAAGCTTTCTTT,CASRIGGNTEAFF
.,TRBV6-5,many,13,TRBJ1-1,TGTGCCAGCAGTTACGAATTTGGGACTGAAGCTTTCTTT,CASSYEFGTEAFF
.,TRBV7-2,many,16,TRBJ1-1,TGTGCCAGCAGCCAGTCAGGGACATTTCATTACACTGAAGCTTTCTTT,CASSQSGTFHYTEAFF
.,TRBV28,few,13,TRBJ1-1,TGTGCCAGCATCGAGGGGGTGAACACTGAAGCTTTCTTT,CASIEGVNTEAFF
TRBD2,TRBV6-1,.,17,TRBJ2-5,TGTGCCAGCAGTGAAGAAAGACTAGCGGTGACACAAGAGACCCAGTACTTC,CASSEERLAVTQETQYF
.,TRBV7-9,few,13,TRBJ2-1,TGTGCCAGCAGCCCCCGGGAAATGGGTGAGCAGTTCTTC,CASSPREMGEQFF
.,TRBV6-6,few,17,TRBJ1-6,TGTGCCAGCAGTTACTCGCAGACGCGGAGCTATAATTCACCCCTCCACTTT,CASSYSQTRSYNSPLHF
.,TRBV6-5,.,15,TRBJ1-6,TGTGCCAGCAGTTACGATGAGGGGTTTAGATCACCCCTCCACTTT,CASSYDEGFRSPLHF
.,TRBV7-6,few,11,TRBJ2-7,TGTGCCAGCAGCTTTGGGTCTTTACAGTACTTC,CASSFGSLQYF
.,TRBV28,many,14,TRBJ1-1,TGTGCCAGCAGCCTCCTTGTTACGAACACTGAAGCTTTCTTT,CASSLLVTNTEAFF
.,TRBV28,.,13,TRBJ1-2,TGTGCCAGCAGCCCAGGAGCGATCTATGGCTACACCTTC,CASSPGAIYGYTF
.,TRBV10-3,.,13,TRBJ2-3,TGTGCCACCCTCATGGCTAGCACAGATACGCAGTATTTT,CATLMASTDTQYF
.,TRBV10-3,.,15,TRBJ2-5,TGTGCCATCAGTGGGGTAGCGGAGAGCCAAGAGACCCAGTACTTC,CAISGVAESQETQYF
.,TRBV2,few,15,TRBJ1-2,TGTGCCAGCAGTGTTTTCGACAACTCTAACTATGGCTACACCTTC,CASSVFDNSNYGYTF
TRBD1,TRBV28,.,19,TRBJ1-5,TGTGCCAGCAACCTTTCCCCCGGACAGGTGAGGCTTAGCAATCAGCCCCAGCATTTT,CASNLSPGQVRLSNQPQHF
.,TRBV4-1,.,15,TRBJ1-1,TGCGCCAGCACCTTAGCCCCAGTCATGAACACTGAAGCTTTCTTT,CASTLAPVMNTEAFF
.,TRBV24-1,.,15,TRBJ2-1,TGTGCCACCAGTGGACGAGACAGGCTATACAATGAGCAGTTCTTC,CATSGRDRLYNEQFF
.,TRBV12-3/TRBV12-4,.,12,TRBJ2-1,TGTGCCAGCAGCCTAATTAAAATTGAGCAGTTCTTC,CASSLIKIEQFF
.,TRBV28,.,15,TRBJ1-4,TGTGCCAGCAGTTTAGGGACTCTAATCCATGAAAAACTGTTTTTT,CASSLGTLIHEKLFF
TRBD1,TRBV7-9,few,17,TRBJ2-7,TGTGCCAGCAGCCCCCGTCTGACGGGACAGGTGTCCTACGAGCAGTACTTC,CASSPRLTGQVSYEQYF
.,TRBV6-1,few,15,TRBJ1-5,TGTGCCAGCAGTGAAGTAGTTGGCAGCTATCAGCCCCAGCATTTT,CASSEVVGSYQPQHF
TRBD1,TRBV5-1,.,15,TRBJ1-4,TGCGCCAGCAGCTTGTGGGGACAGGTGAATGAAAAACTGTTTTTT,CASSLWGQVNEKLFF
.,TRBV12-5,.,13,TRBJ2-1,TGTGCTAGTGGTCTGCCTTCCTACAATGAGCAGTTCTTC,CASGLPSYNEQFF
TRBD1,TRBV2,.,16,TRBJ1-2,TGTGCCAGTGACCATTGGGGACAGGTGGTCGACTATGGCTACACCTTC,CASDHWGQVVDYGYTF
TRBD2,TRBV6-1,many,16,TRBJ2-1,TGTGCCAGCAGTGACCCACTAGCGGACCCCTACAATGAGCAGTTCTTC,CASSDPLADPYNEQFF
.,TRBV6-2/TRBV6-3,.,13,TRBJ2-3,TGTGCCAGCAGTTACACGAGGCCGGATACGCAGTATTTT,CASSYTRPDTQYF
.,TRBV28,few,14,TRBJ1-5,TGTGCCAGCAGCCGGGACTGGAGCAATCAGCCCCAGCATTTT,CASSRDWSNQPQHF
.,TRBV28,few,15,TRBJ2-1,TGTGCCAGCAGTTTCGGGGACGGATTTTACAATGAGCAGTTCTTC,CASSFGDGFYNEQFF
.,TRBV5-6,few,15,TRBJ1-1,TGTGCCAGCAGCTTGGCAGGGGTCATGAACACTGAAGCTTTCTTT,CASSLAGVMNTEAFF
TRBD2,TRBV9,.,14,TRBJ2-1,TGTGCCAGCAGCGCACCTCTAGCGGACAATGAGCAGTTCTTC,CASSAPLADNEQFF
.,TRBV5-1,few,15,TRBJ1-1,TGCGCCAGCAGCTTCTTTGACTCAACGAACACTGAAGCTTTCTTT,CASSFFDSTNTEAFF
TRBD1,TRBV4-1,.,16,TRBJ1-1,TGCGCCAGCAGCCAAGTGAGGGGGCGAGTGAACACTGAAGCTTTCTTT,CASSQVRGRVNTEAFF
.,TRBV28,.,15,TRBJ2-1,TGTGCCAGCAGTTTTGGGCCGATCTCCTACAATGAGCAGTTCTTC,CASSFGPISYNEQFF
.,TRBV6-6,.,16,TRBJ1-5,TGTGCCAGCAGTGGCCCCGTCGGTAATAGCGATCAGCCCCAGCATTTT,CASSGPVGNSDQPQHF
.,TRBV13,.,14,TRBJ2-1,TGTGCCAGCAGCTTAGGGCAGGGACCCAATGAGCAGTTCTTC,CASSLGQGPNEQFF
.,TRBV6-5,few,14,TRBJ2-7,TGTGCCAGCAGTTACTCTTCAGGGACCTACGAGCAGTACTTC,CASSYSSGTYEQYF
.,TRBV19,.,14,TRBJ1-2,TGTGCCAGTAGCCCCGCCGGGACTAACTATGGCTACACCTTC,CASSPAGTNYGYTF
.,TRBV12-3/TRBV12-4,.,12,TRBJ2-1,TGTGCCTGCAGTTTATATGGGAATGAGCAGTTCTTC,CACSLYGNEQFF
TRBD1,TRBV27,many,15,TRBJ1-6,TGTGCCAGCAGTGGGGGGACAGACTATAATTCACCCCTCCACTTT,CASSGGTDYNSPLHF
.,TRBV6-8,.,14,TRBJ1-1,TGTGCCAGCACCTGGGGGGTTGGGAACACTGAAGCTTTCTTT,CASTWGVGNTEAFF
TRBD2,TRBV7-9,.,15,TRBJ2-7,TGTGCCAGCACCAAGACTAGCGGGGGGGCCGACGAGCAGTACTTC,CASTKTSGGADEQYF